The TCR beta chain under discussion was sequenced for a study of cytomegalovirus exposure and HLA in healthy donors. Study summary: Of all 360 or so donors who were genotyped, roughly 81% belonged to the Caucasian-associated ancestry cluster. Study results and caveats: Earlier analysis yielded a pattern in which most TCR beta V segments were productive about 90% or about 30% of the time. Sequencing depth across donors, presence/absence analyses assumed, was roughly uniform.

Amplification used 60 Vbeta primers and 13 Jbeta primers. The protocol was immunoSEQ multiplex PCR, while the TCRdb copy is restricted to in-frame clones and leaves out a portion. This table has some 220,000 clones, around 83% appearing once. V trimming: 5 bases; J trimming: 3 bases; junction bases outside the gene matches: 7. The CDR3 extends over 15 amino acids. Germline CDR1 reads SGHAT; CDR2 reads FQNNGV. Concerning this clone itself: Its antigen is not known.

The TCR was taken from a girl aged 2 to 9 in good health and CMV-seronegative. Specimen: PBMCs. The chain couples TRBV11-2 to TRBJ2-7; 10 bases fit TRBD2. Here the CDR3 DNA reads TGTGCCAGCAGCACCTTAGCGGGGGGAGGCTACGAGCAGTACTTC. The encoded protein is CASSTLAGGGYEQYF.